This section outlines one T cell receptor beta chain sequence together with its context. The data originate from a study of beta chain features in type 1 diabetes. Reverse transcribing all isolated RNA meant expressed TCRB transcripts were sequenced. The table came from immunoSEQ multiplex PCR; TCRdb's copy has only in-frame clones and leaves some out. This table holds 110,000 to 150,000 clones, 6.5% to 8.5% found once. The CDR3 contains 16 residues. Trimming removed 4 bases from V and 5 bases from J; junction bases left unmatched: 12. Germline assignment: CDR1 SEHNR and CDR2 FQNEAQ (reference sequence).

The TCR sequence derives from a young woman in good health. Sequenced material: central memory CD4+ T cells from blood. The chain recombines TRBV7-9 with TRBJ2-5; 8 bases are a match to TRBD2. The CDR3 reads CASSSPYLAGSETQYF. Here the CDR3 DNA reads TGTGCCAGCAGCTCTCCATACTTAGCGGGATCTGAGACCCAGTACTTC.